Shown below are 8 T cell receptor beta chains from a single sample sequenced in a study of blood T cell repertoires in COVID-19. Profiled with immunoSEQ multiplex PCR; TCRdb holds only in-frame clones, not every one. Among roughly 60,000 clones listed, around 81% were seen once. The sequencing input was peripheral blood. These receptors were taken from a woman of 80 years or more with acute or convalescent COVID-19.

The chain joins TRBV6-5 to TRBJ2-7; D may be TRBD1 (8 bases). Trimming took off 8 bases at V and 0 bases at J, with 17 bases between the two ends. The CDR3 is 15 amino acids. Germline CDR1 MNHEY, CDR2 SVGAGI. The CDR3 is CASQEGGTGSYEQYF. The CDR3 nucleotides are TGTGCCAGCCAAGAGGGAGGGACAGGCTCCTACGAGCAGTACTTC.

This clone occurred once. V gene TRBV3-1 (or the pseudogene TRBV3-2) combines with J gene TRBJ1-2, with TRBD1 identical over 9 bases. V was pared by 11 bases and J by 1 base, with 2 bases of the junction left unmatched. Looked up from germline, CDR1 is LGHDT and CDR2 is YNNKEL (reference sequence). The CDR3 covers 12 residues. DNA of the CDR3: TGTGCCGGGACAGGGAATAACTATGGCTACACCTTC. This gives the protein CAGTGNNYGYTF.

The chain's CDR3 is CASSQWGAGGRPDTQYF. CDR3 coding DNA: TGTGCCAGCAGCCAATGGGGGGCGGGGGGCCGACCAGATACGCAGTATTTT. This sequence joins TRBV4-2 and TRBJ2-3, with 8 bases aligning to TRBD2. Germline V gene lookup returns CDR1 LGHNA and CDR2 YNFKEQ. Trimming at V came to 2 bases and at J to 4 bases, leaving 11 bases not matched to a gene. CDR3 length: 17 amino acids.

The V call is TRBV30, the J call TRBJ1-1, with D possibly matching TRBD1 (6 bases). The CDR3 has 14 residues. Germline lookup yields CDR1 GTSNPN and CDR2 SVGIG (reference sequence). The V end lost 4 bases, the J end lost 6 bases, and 18 bases lay between the germline ends. The DNA for the CDR3 is TGTGCCTGGATTTATCAGGGGAGACTCCCTGAAGCTTTCTTT. Encoded protein: CAWIYQGRLPEAFF.

This clone was detected only once. The chain employs TRBV15 and TRBJ2-7, with TRBD1 identical over 9 bases. V gave up 5 bases and J gave up 1 base; unmatched junction bases: 6. Germline CDR1 LNHNV, CDR2 YYDKDF (reference sequence). The CDR3 consists of 15 residues. CDR3 loop: CATSPGTGTSYEQYF. The DNA for the CDR3 is TGTGCCACCAGCCCCGGGACAGGGACGTCCTACGAGCAGTACTTC.

This chain uses TRBV20-1 with TRBJ2-7; D possibly corresponds to TRBD1 (6 bases). The CDR3 is 11 residues long. The V end was cut by 1 base, the J end by 6 bases, with 7 bases between. In germline, CDR1 is DFQATT, CDR2 SNEGSKA (reference sequence). In DNA form, the CDR3 reads TGCAGTGCTAGAGCAGGGGTCGAGCAGTACTTC. Encoded protein: CSARAGVEQYF.

The table lists this clone with a count of one. The chain combines TRBV10-3 with TRBJ2-7; D perhaps matches TRBD1 (6 bases). The germline V and J ends were trimmed by 3 bases and 3 bases, with 15 bases remaining between them. CDR1 is ENHRY, CDR2 SYGVKD, per germline. CDR3 length: 15 amino acids. CDR3 region: CAISEIGTKYYEQYF. CDR3 nucleotides: TGTGCCATCAGTGAAATTGGGACAAAATACTACGAGCAGTACTTC.

V gene TRBV9 combines with J gene TRBJ1-1; D not resolved. Germline CDR1 SGDLS, CDR2 YYNGEE. Trimming cost V 2 bases and J 3 bases, with 11 bases left between them. This CDR3 has 14 residues. CDR3 coding DNA: TGTGCCAGCAGCGTGCGGCGGGGTTACACTGAAGCTTTCTTT. It is translated as CASSVRRGYTEAFF.